This entry is about one T cell receptor (beta chain). Its antigen is as yet unknown. CD45RO-CCR7+CD27+CD95- expression identified naive CD8+ T cells. The entry originates in a study of CXCR3-negative and CXCR3-positive naive CD8 T cells. Study context: Roughly 140 million TRB reads were obtained in total, which works out to about 1.5 +/- 0.3 million per library. Study findings and constraints: No difference in surface CD5 was seen between naive subsets, and TCR strength was inferred from TRB CDR3 properties.

The libraries of TRB cDNA were prepared using 5' RACE with UMI labels. TCRdb reprocessed the 5' RACE reads, keeping one entry per CDR3 protein, no DNA. The listing records around 96,000 distinct CDR3 sequences. This CDR3 has 16 residues. The germline V gene encodes CDR1 SGHNT and CDR2 YENEEA. The chain couples TRBV11-3 to TRBJ2-7; TCRdb returns TRBD2, unconfirmable since there is no DNA. Sequenced: naive CXCR3- CD8+ T cells from blood. The subset: CD45RO-CCR7+CD27+CD95- naive CD8+ T cells lacking CXCR3 (TNR3-). The receptor was isolated from a human donor in good health. Some clones in this sample may be carry-over from other donors' samples. The CDR3 sequence is CASSLPSDRYTYEQYF.